The rows below give T cell receptor beta chains drawn from one sample of a study of blood T cell repertoires in COVID-19. Sequencing was performed with immunoSEQ multiplex PCR; in TCRdb, only in-frame clones are kept and a portion is missing. In the table there are a few hundred thousand clones, just over 85% of which are singletons. Sequencing was performed on PBMCs or T cells enriched from blood (not recorded which). These TCRs come from a woman aged 35 to 49 with acute COVID-19. Each CDR3 is given with its conserved first and last residue. D genes are given only for firm matches. A row's size may be missing; if present it is once, few, many or a size class.

TRBJ2-7 TRBV5-4 TRBD1 few CASSLPSDRAYEQYF TGTGCCAGCAGCTTGCCGTCTGACAGGGCCTACGAGCAGTACTTC
TRBJ1-1 TRBV5-1 . . CASRQTGVVTEAFF TGCGCCAGCAGGCAAACAGGTGTGGTCACTGAAGCTTTCTTT
TRBJ1-4 TRBV29-1 . once CSVLPRGEKLFF TGCAGCGTTCTACCCAGGGGTGAAAAACTGTTTTTT
TRBJ2-1 TRBV11-1 . . CASSPRRNEQFF TGTGCCAGCAGCCCTCGGCGGAATGAGCAGTTCTTC
TRBJ2-3 TRBV7-8 TRBD2 . CASSLAQPSGRRDTQYF TGTGCCAGCAGCTTAGCGCAACCTAGCGGCAGACGAGATACGCAGTATTTT
TRBJ2-3 TRBV5-4 . . CASSLGRLGGFTDTQYF TGTGCCAGCAGCTTGGGCCGACTAGGTGGTTTCACAGATACGCAGTATTTT
TRBJ2-7 TRBV6-5 TRBD2 . CASDGSGRVDEQYF TGTGCCAGCGACGGGAGCGGGAGAGTCGACGAGCAGTACTTC
TRBJ2-2 TRBV10-3 . once CAISDATGLGTGELFF TGTGCCATCAGTGACGCGACGGGATTAGGGACCGGGGAGCTGTTTTTT
TRBJ2-7 TRBV21-1 . . CASSRTRHPYEQYF TGTGCCAGCAGCAGGACTCGCCACCCCTACGAGCAGTACTTC
TRBJ2-1 TRBV7-2 . . CASSSRYELEQFF TGTGCCAGCAGCTCTCGGTACGAACTCGAGCAGTTCTTC
TRBJ2-7 TRBV6-5 . . CASSYAQGASYEQYF TGTGCCAGCAGTTACGCGCAGGGTGCCTCCTACGAGCAGTACTTC